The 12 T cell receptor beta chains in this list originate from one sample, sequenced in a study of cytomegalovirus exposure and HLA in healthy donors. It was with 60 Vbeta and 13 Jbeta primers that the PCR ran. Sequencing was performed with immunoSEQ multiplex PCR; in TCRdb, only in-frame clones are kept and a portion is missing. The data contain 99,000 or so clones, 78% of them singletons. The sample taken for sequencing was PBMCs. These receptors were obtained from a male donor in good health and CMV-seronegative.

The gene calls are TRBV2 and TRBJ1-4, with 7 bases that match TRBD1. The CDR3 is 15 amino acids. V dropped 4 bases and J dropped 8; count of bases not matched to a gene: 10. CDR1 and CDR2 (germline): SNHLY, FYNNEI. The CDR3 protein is CASSGLSRGEEKLFF. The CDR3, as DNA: TGTGCCAGCAGTGGTTTGTCCAGGGGGGAAGAAAAACTGTTTTTT.

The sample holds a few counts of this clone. The CDR3 here is CASRRQGGTEAFF. The CDR3 DNA is TGTGCCAGCAGGCGACAGGGGGGAACTGAAGCTTTCTTT. J is TRBJ1-1 and V is TRBV6-1; 9 bases map to TRBD1. The germline gives CDR1 MNHNS, CDR2 SASEGT. V shed 6 bases, J shed 5 bases, and the junction held 4 bases outside the gene matches. CDR3 length: 13 amino acids.

In DNA, the CDR3 is TGTGCCAGCAGTGAAACGGTTAGCTGGCAGTACTTC. It specifies CASSETVSWQYF. The chain joins TRBV2 to TRBJ2-7, with D hard to call. The CDR3 runs 12 residues. The germline V gene encodes CDR1 SNHLY and CDR2 FYNNEI. V dropped 2 bases and J dropped 9 bases, with 11 bases sitting between them.

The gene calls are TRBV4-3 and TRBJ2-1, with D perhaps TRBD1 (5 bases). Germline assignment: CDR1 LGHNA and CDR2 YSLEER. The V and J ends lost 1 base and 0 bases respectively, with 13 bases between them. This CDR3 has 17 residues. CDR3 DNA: TGCGCCAGCAGCCAAGTCAGGGTGCGACCCTCCTACAATGAGCAGTTCTTC. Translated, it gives CASSQVRVRPSYNEQFF.

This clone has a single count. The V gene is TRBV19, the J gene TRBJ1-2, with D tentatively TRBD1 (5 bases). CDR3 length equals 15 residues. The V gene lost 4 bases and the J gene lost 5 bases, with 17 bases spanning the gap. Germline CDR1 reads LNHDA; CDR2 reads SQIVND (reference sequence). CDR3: CASSNRPLPTYGYTF. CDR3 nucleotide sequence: TGTGCCAGTAGTAACAGGCCGCTCCCTACTTATGGCTACACCTTC.

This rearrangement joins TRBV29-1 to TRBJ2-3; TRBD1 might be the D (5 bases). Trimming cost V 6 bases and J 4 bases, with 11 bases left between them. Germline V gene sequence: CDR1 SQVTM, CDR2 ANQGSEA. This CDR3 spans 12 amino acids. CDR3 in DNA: TGCAGCGTCACCCAGGGCCCAGATACGCAGTATTTT. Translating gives CSVTQGPDTQYF.

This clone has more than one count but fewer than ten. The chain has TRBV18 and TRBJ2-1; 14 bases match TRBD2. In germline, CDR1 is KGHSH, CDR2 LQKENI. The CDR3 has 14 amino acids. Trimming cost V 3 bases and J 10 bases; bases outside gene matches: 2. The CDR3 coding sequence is TGTGCCAGCTCACCGGGACTAGCGGGAGACGAGCAGTTCTTC. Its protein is CASSPGLAGDEQFF. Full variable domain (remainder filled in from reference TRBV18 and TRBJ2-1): NAGVMQNPRHLVRRRGQEARLRCSPMKGHSHVYWYRQLPEEGLKFMVYLQKENIIDESGMPKERFSAEFPKEGPSILRIQQVVRGDSAAYFCASSPGLAGDEQFFGPGTRLTVL.

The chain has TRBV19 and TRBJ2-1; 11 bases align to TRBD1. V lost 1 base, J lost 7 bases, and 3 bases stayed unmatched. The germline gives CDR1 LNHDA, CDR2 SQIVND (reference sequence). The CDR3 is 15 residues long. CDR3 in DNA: TGTGCCAGTAGTATAGGGGACAGGGGGTTGAATGAGCAGTTCTTC. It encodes CASSIGDRGLNEQFF. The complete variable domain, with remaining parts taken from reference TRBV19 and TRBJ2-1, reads DGGITQSPKYLFRKEGQNVTLSCEQNLNHDAMYWYRQDPGQGLRLIYYSQIVNDFQKGDIAEGYSVSREKKESFPLTVTSAQKNPTAFYLCASSIGDRGLNEQFFGPGTRLTVL.

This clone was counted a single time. The CDR3 nucleotides are TGTGCCAGCAGTCTCTCGGGACAGGGAGACACTGAAGCTTTCTTT. This encodes CASSLSGQGDTEAFF. The genes are TRBV28 and TRBJ1-1; 9 nucleotides align to TRBD1. Germline trimming cut 5 bases from V and 3 bases from J; bases unmatched to any gene: 7. CDR1 and CDR2 (germline): MDHEN, SYDVKM. The CDR3 loop spans 15 amino acids.

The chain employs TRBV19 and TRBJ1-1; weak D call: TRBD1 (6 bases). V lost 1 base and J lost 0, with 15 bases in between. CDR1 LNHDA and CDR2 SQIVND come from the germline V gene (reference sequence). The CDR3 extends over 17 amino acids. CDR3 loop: CASSIGRGRSLNTEAFF. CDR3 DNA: TGTGCCAGTAGTATAGGCAGGGGAAGGAGTTTGAACACTGAAGCTTTCTTT.

In DNA form, the CDR3 reads TGTGCCAGCTCACCACATCCAGGGGGAAACACTGAAGCTTTCTTT. Its protein product is CASSPHPGGNTEAFF. This chain uses TRBV18 with TRBJ1-1; 7 bases are shared with TRBD1. The CDR3 consists of 15 residues. CDR1 is KGHSH, CDR2 LQKENI, per germline. V gave up 1 base and J gave up 2 bases; unmatched junction bases: 4.

Here the CDR3 DNA reads TGTGCCAGCAGCGGAACAGGGATTGACACCGGGGAGCTGTTTTTT. Protein: CASSGTGIDTGELFF. The chain is built from TRBV2 and TRBJ2-2; maybe TRBD1 (6 bases). The V gene's germline CDR1 is SNHLY and CDR2 FYNNEI. The germline V and J ends were trimmed by 6 bases and 3 bases, with 14 bases remaining between them. The CDR3 extends over 15 amino acids.